Below are 12 T cell receptor beta chains sequenced from a single sample in a study of technical replicates of blood from a handful of donors. Measured with immunoSEQ multiplex PCR; TCRdb has only the in-frame clones, and not every one. Of some 60,000 clones listed, over 85% are singletons. Input material: PBMCs. The receptors were gathered from a human donor in good health. Some clones in this sample may be carry-over from other donors' samples.

This clone was observed a single time. The chain recombines TRBV11-3 with TRBJ1-6; D is ambiguous. CDR3 length equals 12 residues. The germline CDR1 and CDR2 sequences are SGHNT and YENEEA. The CDR3 reads CAKQLGGSPLHF. The CDR3 bases are TGTGCTAAGCAGCTAGGCGGGTCACCCCTCCACTTT.

V and J are TRBV30 and TRBJ2-5; 9 bases line up with TRBD1. The V gene's germline CDR1 is GTSNPN and CDR2 SVGIG (reference sequence). This CDR3 spans 15 amino acids. V gave up 5 bases and J gave up 3 bases; unmatched junction bases: 10. The CDR3 reads CAWGQDWTGEETQYF. CDR3 DNA sequence: TGTGCCTGGGGTCAGGATTGGACAGGGGAAGAGACCCAGTACTTC.

V gene TRBV2 combines with J gene TRBJ2-2, with a possible D match to TRBD2 (5 bases). V was trimmed by 7 bases and J by 4 bases, leaving 10 bases between them. The CDR3 is 13 residues long. The germline CDR1 and CDR2 sequences are SNHLY and FYNNEI. CDR3 in amino acids: CASMASRTGELFF. CDR3 bases: TGTGCCAGCATGGCTAGCCGCACCGGGGAGCTGTTTTTT.

The gene calls are TRBV4-2 and TRBJ2-1; TRBD2 matches 11 bases. Germline CDR1 LGHNA, CDR2 YNFKEQ. CDR3 size: 15 residues. V was pared by 5 bases and J by 3 bases, with 3 bases of the junction left unmatched. CDR3 sequence: CASSAGLADYNEQFF. The CDR3 bases are TGTGCCAGCAGCGCGGGACTAGCGGACTACAATGAGCAGTTCTTC.

The V gene is TRBV9, the J gene TRBJ2-2; 7 nucleotides align to TRBD2. This CDR3 is 15 amino acids long. CDR1 and CDR2 (germline): SGDLS, YYNGEE. The junction had 4 bases not matched to a gene; V was cut back by 0 bases and J by 5 bases. The CDR3 protein is CASSVDVGGTGELFF. The CDR3 nucleotides are TGTGCCAGCAGCGTAGATGTGGGGGGGACCGGGGAGCTGTTTTTT.

This rearrangement joins TRBV18 to TRBJ2-2; TRBD1 matches 7 bases. CDR3 length: 15 amino acids. Germline loops: CDR1 KGHSH, CDR2 LQKENI. After removal of 6 bases from V and 7 bases from J, the junction contained 11 bases not matched to a gene. In DNA, the CDR3 is TGTGCCAGCTCGCCCCTAGGGGGCGAGGACGGGGAGCTGTTTTTT. Translation: CASSPLGGEDGELFF.

The chain combines TRBV20-1 with TRBJ2-1; 7 bases line up with TRBD2. V lost 6 bases and J lost 9; bases outside the gene matches: 5. Germline V CDR1 and CDR2: DFQATT, SNEGSKA (reference sequence). CDR3 length: 11 amino acids. The CDR3 bases are TGCAGTGCCGCCGGGGAGGGTGAGCAGTTCTTC. Its translation is CSAAGEGEQFF.

This sequence joins TRBV15 and TRBJ1-6; possible D gene TRBD1, 6 bases. CDR1 and CDR2 (germline): LNHNV, YYDKDF (reference sequence). The V end lost 6 bases, the J end lost 6 bases, and 12 bases lay between the germline ends. CDR3 size: 14 residues. The CDR3 sequence: CATSILDSNSPLHF. For the CDR3, the DNA is TGTGCCACCAGTATCTTGGACAGTAATTCACCCCTCCACTTT.

This CDR3 reads CASRRGIEQYF. CDR3 nucleotides: TGTGCCAGCCGCAGGGGGATCGAGCAGTACTTC. The chain couples TRBV5-6 to TRBJ2-7, with 7 bases aligning to TRBD1. The CDR3 runs to 11 residues. The germline V gene encodes CDR1 SGHDT and CDR2 YYEEEE. V lost 7 bases, J lost 6 bases, and 4 bases stayed unmatched.

Turning to this clone: Other DNA sequences from this sample encode an identical CDR3 as well. V and J are TRBV4-3 and TRBJ1-6; the match to TRBD1 covers 7 bases. V shed 0 bases, J shed 10 bases, and the junction held 9 bases outside the gene matches. The CDR3 spans 16 residues. Germline CDR1 LGHNA, CDR2 YSLEER. The CDR3 nucleotides read TGCGCCAGCAGCCAAGAAGAGAGCAGGGGGTTGTCACCCCTCCACTTT. Translated: CASSQEESRGLSPLHF.

The chain recombines TRBV7-9 with TRBJ2-1, with D tentatively TRBD2 (5 bases). V was pared by 3 bases and J by 0 bases, with 12 bases between. Germline CDR1 and CDR2: SEHNR and FQNEAQ (reference sequence). The CDR3 has 16 residues. The CDR3 loop is CASSFPRAPSYNEQFF. CDR3 in DNA: TGTGCCAGCAGCTTCCCGAGGGCCCCCTCCTACAATGAGCAGTTCTTC.

The chain joins TRBV29-1 to TRBJ2-2; D not certain. Germline V gives CDR1 SQVTM, CDR2 ANQGSEA. The ends were cut back, 6 bases at V and 3 bases at J, with 5 bases in the middle. The length of the CDR3 is 11 residues. The CDR3: CSVPYTGELFF. The CDR3 coding sequence is TGCAGCGTCCCATACACCGGGGAGCTGTTTTTT.